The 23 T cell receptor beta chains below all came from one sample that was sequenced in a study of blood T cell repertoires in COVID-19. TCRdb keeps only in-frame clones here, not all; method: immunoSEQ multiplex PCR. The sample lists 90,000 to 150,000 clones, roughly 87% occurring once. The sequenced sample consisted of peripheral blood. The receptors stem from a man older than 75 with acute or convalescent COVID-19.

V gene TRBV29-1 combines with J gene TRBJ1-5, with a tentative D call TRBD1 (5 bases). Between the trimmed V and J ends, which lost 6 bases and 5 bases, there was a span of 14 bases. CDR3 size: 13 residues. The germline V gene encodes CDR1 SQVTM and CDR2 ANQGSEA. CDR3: CSVLPGYDQPQHF. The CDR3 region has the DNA TGCAGCGTCCTCCCAGGGTACGATCAGCCCCAGCATTTT.

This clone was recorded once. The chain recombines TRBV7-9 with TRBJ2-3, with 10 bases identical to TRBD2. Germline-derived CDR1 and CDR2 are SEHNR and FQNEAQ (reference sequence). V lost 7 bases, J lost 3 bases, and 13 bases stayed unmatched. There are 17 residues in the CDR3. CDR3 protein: CASTLGLPGLATDTQYF. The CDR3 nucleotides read TGTGCCAGCACCCTTGGGCTGCCGGGACTAGCGACAGATACGCAGTATTTT.

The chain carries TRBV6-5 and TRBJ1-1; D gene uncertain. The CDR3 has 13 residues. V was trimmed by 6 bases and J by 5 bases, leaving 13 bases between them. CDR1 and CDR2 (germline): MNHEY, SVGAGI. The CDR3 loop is CASRLGPGTEAFF. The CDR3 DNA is TGTGCCAGCAGACTGGGTCCGGGGACTGAAGCTTTCTTT.

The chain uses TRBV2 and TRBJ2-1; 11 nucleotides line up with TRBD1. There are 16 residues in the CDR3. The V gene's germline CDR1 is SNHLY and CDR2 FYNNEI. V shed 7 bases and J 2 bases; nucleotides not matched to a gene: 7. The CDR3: CASMKRTGGPYNEQFF. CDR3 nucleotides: TGTGCCAGCATGAAGAGGACAGGGGGCCCCTACAATGAGCAGTTCTTC.

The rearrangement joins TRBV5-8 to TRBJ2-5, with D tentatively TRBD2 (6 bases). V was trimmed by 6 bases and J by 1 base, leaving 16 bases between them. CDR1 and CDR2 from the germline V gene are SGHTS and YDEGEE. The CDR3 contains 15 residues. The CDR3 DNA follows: TGTGCCAGCACCTACCGGGTGGGGGGCCAAGAGACCCAGTACTTC. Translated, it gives CASTYRVGGQETQYF.

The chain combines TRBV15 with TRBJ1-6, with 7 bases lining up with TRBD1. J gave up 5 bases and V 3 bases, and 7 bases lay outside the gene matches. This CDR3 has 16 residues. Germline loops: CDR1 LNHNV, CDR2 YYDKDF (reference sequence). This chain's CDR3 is CATSSMSGTDNSPLHF. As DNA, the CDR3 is TGTGCCACCAGCAGTATGAGTGGGACAGATAATTCACCCCTCCACTTT. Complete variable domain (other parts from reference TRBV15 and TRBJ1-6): DAMVIQNPRYQVTQFGKPVTLSCSQTLNHNVMYWYQQKSSQAPKLLFHYYDKDFNNEADTPDNFQSRRPNTSFCFLDIRSPGLGDTAMYLCATSSMSGTDNSPLHFGNGTRLTVT.

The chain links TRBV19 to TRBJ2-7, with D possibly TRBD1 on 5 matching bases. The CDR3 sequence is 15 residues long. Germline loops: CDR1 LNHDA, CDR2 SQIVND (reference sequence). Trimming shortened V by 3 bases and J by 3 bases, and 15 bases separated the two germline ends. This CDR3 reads CASSIYEGALYEQYF. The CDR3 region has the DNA TGTGCCAGTAGTATTTACGAAGGGGCCCTCTACGAGCAGTACTTC.

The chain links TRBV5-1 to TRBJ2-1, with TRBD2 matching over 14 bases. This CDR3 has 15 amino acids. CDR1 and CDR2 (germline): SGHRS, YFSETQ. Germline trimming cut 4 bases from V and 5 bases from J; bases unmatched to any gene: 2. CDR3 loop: CASSLTSGGDNEQFF. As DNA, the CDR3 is TGCGCCAGCAGCCTGACTAGCGGGGGGGACAATGAGCAGTTCTTC. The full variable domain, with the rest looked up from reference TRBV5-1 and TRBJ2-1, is KAGVTQTPRYLIKTRGQQVTLSCSPISGHRSVSWYQQTPGQGLQFLFEYFSETQRNKGNFPGRFSGRQFSNSRSEMNVSTLELGDSALYLCASSLTSGGDNEQFFGPGTRLTVL.

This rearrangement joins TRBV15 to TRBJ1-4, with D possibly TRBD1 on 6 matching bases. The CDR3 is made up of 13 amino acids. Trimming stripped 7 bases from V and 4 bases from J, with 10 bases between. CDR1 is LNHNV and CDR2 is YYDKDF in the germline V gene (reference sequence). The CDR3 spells CATNRALNEKLFF. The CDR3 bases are TGTGCCACCAACAGGGCCCTTAATGAAAAACTGTTTTTT.

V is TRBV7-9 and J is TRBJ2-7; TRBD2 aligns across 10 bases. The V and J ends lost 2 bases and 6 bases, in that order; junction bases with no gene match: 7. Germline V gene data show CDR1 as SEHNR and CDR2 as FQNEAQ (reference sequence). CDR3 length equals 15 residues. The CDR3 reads CASSLTASGSSEQYF. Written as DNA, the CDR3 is TGTGCCAGCAGCTTAACGGCTAGCGGGAGCTCCGAGCAGTACTTC.

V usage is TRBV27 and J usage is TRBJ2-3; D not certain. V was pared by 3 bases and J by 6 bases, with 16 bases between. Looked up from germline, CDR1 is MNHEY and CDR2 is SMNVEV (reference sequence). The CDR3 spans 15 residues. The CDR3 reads CASSLNSGRSDTQYF. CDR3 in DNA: TGTGCCAGCAGTTTGAACTCCGGCAGGTCTGATACGCAGTATTTT.

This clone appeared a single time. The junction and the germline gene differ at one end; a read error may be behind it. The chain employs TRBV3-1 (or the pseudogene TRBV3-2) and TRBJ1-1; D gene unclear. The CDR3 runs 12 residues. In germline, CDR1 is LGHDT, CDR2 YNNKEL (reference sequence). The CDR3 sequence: CASSLRPRRRLF. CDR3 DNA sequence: TGTGCCAGCAGCCTCCGACCCCGCCGGAGGCTCTTT.

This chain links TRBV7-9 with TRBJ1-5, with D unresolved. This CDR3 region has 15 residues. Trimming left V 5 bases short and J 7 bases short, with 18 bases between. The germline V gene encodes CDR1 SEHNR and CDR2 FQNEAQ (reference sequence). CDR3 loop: CASSTDGRVAQPQHF. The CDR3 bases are TGTGCCAGCAGCACCGACGGGAGGGTCGCGCAGCCCCAGCATTTT.

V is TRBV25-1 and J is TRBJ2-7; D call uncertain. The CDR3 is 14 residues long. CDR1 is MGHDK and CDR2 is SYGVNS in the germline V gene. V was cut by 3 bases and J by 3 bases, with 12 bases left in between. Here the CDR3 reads CASSEEISNYEQYF. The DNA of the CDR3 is TGTGCCAGCAGTGAGGAGATCAGCAACTACGAGCAGTACTTC.

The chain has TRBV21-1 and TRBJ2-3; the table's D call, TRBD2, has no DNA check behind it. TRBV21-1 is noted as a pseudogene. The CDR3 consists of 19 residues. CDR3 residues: CASSKAYVTVGVSTDTQYF. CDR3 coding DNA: TGTGCCAGCAGCAAAGCGTACGTAACGGTCGGGGTTAGCACAGATACGCAGTATTTT.

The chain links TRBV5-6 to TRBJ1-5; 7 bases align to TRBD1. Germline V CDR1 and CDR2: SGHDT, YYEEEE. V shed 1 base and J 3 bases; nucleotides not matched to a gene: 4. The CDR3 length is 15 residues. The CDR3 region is CASSLQGVANQPQHF. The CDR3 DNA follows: TGTGCCAGCAGCTTGCAGGGGGTGGCCAATCAGCCCCAGCATTTT.

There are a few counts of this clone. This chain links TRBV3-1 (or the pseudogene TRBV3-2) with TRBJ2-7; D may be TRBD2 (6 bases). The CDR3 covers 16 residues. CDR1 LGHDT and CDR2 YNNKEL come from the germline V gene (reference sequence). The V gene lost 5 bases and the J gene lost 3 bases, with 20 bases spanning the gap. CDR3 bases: TGTGCCAGCAGCAAGCAGGCGGGGAGAGATGGCTACGAGCAGTACTTC. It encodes CASSKQAGRDGYEQYF.

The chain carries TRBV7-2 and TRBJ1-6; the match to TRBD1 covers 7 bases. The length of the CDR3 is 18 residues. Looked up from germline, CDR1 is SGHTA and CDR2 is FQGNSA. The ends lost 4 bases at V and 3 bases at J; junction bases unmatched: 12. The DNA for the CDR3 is TGTGCCAGCAGCTCTCTTCAAACAGGGGATAGCTATAATTCACCCCTCCACTTT. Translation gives CASSSLQTGDSYNSPLHF.

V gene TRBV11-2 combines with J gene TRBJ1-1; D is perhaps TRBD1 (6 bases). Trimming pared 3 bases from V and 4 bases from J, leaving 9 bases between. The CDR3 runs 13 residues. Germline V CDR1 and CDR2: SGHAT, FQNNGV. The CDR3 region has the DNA TGTGCCAGCAGCTTGGGGGCGGCCACTGAAGCTTTCTTT. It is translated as CASSLGAATEAFF.

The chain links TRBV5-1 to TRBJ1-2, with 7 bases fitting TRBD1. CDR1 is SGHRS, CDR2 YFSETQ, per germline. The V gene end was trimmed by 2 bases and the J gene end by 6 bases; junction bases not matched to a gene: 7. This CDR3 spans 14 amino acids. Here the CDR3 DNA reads TGCGCCAGCAGCTTCGACAGGGTCGTTCATGGCTACACCTTC. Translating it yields CASSFDRVVHGYTF.

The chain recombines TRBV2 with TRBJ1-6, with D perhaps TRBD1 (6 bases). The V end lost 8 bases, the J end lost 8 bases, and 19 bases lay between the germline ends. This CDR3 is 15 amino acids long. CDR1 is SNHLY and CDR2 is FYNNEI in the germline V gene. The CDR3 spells CASRWQGGEYSPLHF. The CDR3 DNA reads TGTGCCAGCCGGTGGCAAGGGGGGGAATATTCACCCCTCCACTTT.

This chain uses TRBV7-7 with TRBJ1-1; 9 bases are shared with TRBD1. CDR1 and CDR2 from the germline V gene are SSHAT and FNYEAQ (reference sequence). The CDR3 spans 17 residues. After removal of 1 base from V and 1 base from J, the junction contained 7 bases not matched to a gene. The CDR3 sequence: CASSLDPPGQGNTEAFF. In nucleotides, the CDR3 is TGTGCCAGCAGCTTAGACCCCCCGGGACAGGGGAACACTGAAGCTTTCTTT.

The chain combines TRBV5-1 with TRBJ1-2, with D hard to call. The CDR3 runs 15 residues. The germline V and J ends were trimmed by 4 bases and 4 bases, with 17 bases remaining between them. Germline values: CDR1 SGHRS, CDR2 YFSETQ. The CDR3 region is CASSTDGESFYGYTF. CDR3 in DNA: TGCGCCAGCAGCACGGATGGGGAGTCCTTCTATGGCTACACCTTC.